This T cell receptor beta chain was sequenced during a study of beta chain features in type 1 diabetes. This CDR3 has 14 residues. Germline V CDR1 and CDR2: GTSNPN, SVGIG (reference sequence). The ends were cut back, 8 bases at V and 1 base at J, with 17 bases in the middle. Expressed TCRB transcripts were sequenced because the isolated RNA had all been reverse transcribed beforehand. Here immunoSEQ multiplex PCR was the method, and the copy in TCRdb shows in-frame clones only, minus some. The sample consists of approximately 400,000 clones, more than 13% of them appearing once. This clone has only a few counts. No antigen is known for it. The study, taken as a whole, reports: Cells expressing TCR highly could be over-represented by cDNA sequencing.

The sequence came from a woman aged 18-29 years in good health. The chain recombines TRBV30 with TRBJ1-2, with D possibly being TRBD1 (6 bases). The sequenced sample was naive CD4+ T cells from blood. CDR3 sequence (DNA): TGTGCCGCATGGGGGCAGGTTATTAACTATGGCTACACCTTC. Translating it yields CAAWGQVINYGYTF.